This T cell receptor beta chain was sequenced in a study of Graves' ophthalmopathy and Graves' hyperthyroidism. Study-level results: A majority of expanded thyroid clonotypes exceeding 0.001 frequency were likewise present in blood.

Other autoimmune diseases, uncontrolled infections, pregnancy or lactation excluded patients from enrollment. Scientists amplified the TCR beta CDR3 regions from RNA transcripts. After a first-round RT-PCR with HTBI primers, a second-round multiplex PCR was run. MiXCR, applied by TCRdb to the multiplex PCR reads, yields one record per CDR3 protein. The sample lists some 39,000 distinct CDR3 sequences; roughly 50% were seen once. This clonotype was counted only a few times. Its target is unknown. CDR1 and CDR2 from the germline V gene are MGHRA and YSYEKL. Germline trimming cut 7 bases from V and 7 bases from J; bases unmatched to any gene: 12. CDR3 length equals 14 residues.

This sequence originates from an adult woman with stable Graves' hyperthyroidism. The sequenced sample was peripheral blood. This chain links TRBV4-1 with TRBJ2-7; 8 nucleotides match TRBD2. The CDR3 coding sequence is TGCGCCAGCAACCTAACCCGGACTAGCAGGGAGCAGTACTTC. Protein product: CASNLTRTSREQYF.